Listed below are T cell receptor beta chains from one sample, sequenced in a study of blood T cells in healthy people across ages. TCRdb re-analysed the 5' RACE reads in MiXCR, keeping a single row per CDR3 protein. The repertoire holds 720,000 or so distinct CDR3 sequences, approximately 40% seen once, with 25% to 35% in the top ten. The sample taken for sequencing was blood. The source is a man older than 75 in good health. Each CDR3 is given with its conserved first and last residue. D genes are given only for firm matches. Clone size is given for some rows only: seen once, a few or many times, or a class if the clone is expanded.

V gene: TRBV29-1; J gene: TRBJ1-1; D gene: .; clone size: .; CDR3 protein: CSVRSQRGNTEAFF; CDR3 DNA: TGCAGCGTAAGAAGCCAAAGGGGGAACACTGAAGCTTTCTTT
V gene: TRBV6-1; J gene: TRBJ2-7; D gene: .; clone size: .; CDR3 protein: CASSEALIYEQYF; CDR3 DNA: TGTGCCAGCAGTGAAGCCTTAATCTACGAGCAGTACTTC
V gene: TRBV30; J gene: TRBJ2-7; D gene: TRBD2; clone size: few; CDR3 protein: CAWSSGGSYEQYF; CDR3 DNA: TGTGCCTGGAGTAGCGGGGGCTCCTACGAGCAGTACTTC
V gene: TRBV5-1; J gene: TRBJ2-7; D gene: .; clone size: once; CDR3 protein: CASSLGGQNNEQYF; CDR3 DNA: TGCGCCAGCAGCTTGGGAGGACAGAACAATGAGCAGTACTTC
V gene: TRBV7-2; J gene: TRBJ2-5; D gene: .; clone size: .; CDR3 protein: CASSLSDVETQYF; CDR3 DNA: TGTGCCAGCAGCTTATCGGACGTAGAGACCCAGTACTTC
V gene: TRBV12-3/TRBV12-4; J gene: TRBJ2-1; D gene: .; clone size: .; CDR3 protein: CASMEGPSSYNEQFF; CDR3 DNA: TGTGCCAGCATGGAGGGGCCCAGCTCCTACAATGAGCAGTTCTTC
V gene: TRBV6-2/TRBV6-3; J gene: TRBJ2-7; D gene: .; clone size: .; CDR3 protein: CASSTGQIYEQYF; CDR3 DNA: TGTGCCAGCAGTACAGGACAGATCTACGAGCAGTACTTC
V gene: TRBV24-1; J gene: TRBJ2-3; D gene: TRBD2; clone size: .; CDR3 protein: CATSDRLAGGGTDTQYF; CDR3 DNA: TGTGCCACCAGTGATCGACTAGCGGGAGGGGGGACAGATACGCAGTATTTT
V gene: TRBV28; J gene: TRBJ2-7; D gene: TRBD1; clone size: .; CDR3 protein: CASRPGQVSYEQYF; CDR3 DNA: TGTGCCAGCAGGCCGGGACAGGTTTCCTACGAGCAGTACTTC
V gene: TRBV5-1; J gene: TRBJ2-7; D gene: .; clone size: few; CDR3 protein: CASSLAASWSQTIYEQYF; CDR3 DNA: TGCGCCAGCAGCTTGGCAGCCTCTTGGAGCCAAACTATATACGAGCAGTACTTC
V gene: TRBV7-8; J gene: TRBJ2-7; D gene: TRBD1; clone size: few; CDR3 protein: CASRLGRDSSYEQYF; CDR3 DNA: TGTGCCAGCAGGTTGGGCCGGGACAGCTCCTACGAGCAGTACTTC
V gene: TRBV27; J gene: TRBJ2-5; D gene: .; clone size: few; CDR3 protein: CASSRGSGETQYF; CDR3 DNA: TGTGCCAGCAGTCGAGGGAGCGGTGAGACCCAGTACTTC
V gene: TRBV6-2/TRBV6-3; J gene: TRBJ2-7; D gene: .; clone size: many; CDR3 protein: CASSLLNYEQYF; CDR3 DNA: TGTGCCAGCAGCTTATTGAATTACGAGCAGTACTTC
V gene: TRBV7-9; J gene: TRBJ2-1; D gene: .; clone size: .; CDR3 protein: CASSLGGGVNEQFF; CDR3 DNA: TGTGCCAGCAGCTTAGGCGGTGGGGTCAATGAGCAGTTCTTC
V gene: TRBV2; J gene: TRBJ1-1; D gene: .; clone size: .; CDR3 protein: CASADPHRTVNTEAFF; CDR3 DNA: TGTGCCAGCGCTGACCCCCACCGGACGGTCAACACTGAAGCTTTCTTT
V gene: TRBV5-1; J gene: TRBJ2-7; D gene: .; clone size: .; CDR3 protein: CASSRTGQSIPYEQYF; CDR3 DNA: TGCGCCAGCAGCCGAACAGGACAGTCCATCCCCTACGAGCAGTACTTC
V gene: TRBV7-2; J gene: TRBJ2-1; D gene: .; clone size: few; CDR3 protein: CASSLASRRPREQFF; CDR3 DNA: TGTGCCAGCAGCTTAGCGAGCAGACGGCCGAGGGAGCAGTTCTTC
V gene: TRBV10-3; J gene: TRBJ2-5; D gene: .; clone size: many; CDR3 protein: CAIRPDREETQYF; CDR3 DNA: TGTGCCATCAGGCCGGACAGAGAAGAGACCCAGTACTTC
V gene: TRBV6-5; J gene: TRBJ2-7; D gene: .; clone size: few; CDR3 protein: CASIKTEGYYEQYF; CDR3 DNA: TGTGCCAGCATCAAAACCGAGGGATACTACGAGCAGTACTTC
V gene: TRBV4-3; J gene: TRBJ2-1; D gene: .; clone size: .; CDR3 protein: CASSQDYDFTYNEQFF; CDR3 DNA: TGCGCCAGCAGCCAAGATTACGATTTCACCTACAATGAGCAGTTCTTC
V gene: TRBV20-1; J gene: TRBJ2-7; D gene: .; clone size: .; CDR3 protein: CSARGGLAGEQYF; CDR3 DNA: TGCAGTGCTAGAGGGGGGCTAGCCGGCGAGCAGTACTTC
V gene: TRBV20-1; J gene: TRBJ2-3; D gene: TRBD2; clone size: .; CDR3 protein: CSASPGLAGVLDTQYF; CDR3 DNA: TGCAGTGCGTCCCCGGGACTAGCGGGAGTTCTAGATACGCAGTATTTT
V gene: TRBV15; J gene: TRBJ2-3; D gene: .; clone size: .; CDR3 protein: CATSRPSLGTDTQYF; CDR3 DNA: TGTGCCACCAGCAGACCCTCGCTGGGCACAGATACGCAGTATTTT
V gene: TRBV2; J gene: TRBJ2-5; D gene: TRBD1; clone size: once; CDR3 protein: CASSDLAQTGPRSQETQYF; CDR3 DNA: TGTGCCAGCAGTGACCTAGCCCAGACAGGGCCACGATCCCAAGAGACCCAGTACTTC
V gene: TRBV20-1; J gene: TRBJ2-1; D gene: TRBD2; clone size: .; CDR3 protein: CSARQHRTSGSDNEQFF; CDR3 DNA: TGCAGTGCTAGACAACATCGGACTAGCGGGTCCGACAATGAGCAGTTCTTC
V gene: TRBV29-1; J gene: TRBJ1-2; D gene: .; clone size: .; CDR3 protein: CSVDRPTANYGYTF; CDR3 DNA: TGCAGCGTTGATCGTCCGACAGCTAACTATGGCTACACCTTC
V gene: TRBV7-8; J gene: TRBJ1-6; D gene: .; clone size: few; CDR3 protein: CASSLDGRDNSPLHF; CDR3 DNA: TGTGCCAGCAGCTTAGACGGACGGGATAATTCACCCCTCCACTTT
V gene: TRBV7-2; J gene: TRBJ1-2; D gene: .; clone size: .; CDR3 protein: CASSLAHLNYDYTF; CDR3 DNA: TGTGCCAGCAGCTTAGCACACCTCAACTATGACTACACCTTC
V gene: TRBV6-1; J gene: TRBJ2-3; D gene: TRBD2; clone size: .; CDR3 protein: CASRLDGGGTDTQYF; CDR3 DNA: TGTGCCAGCAGGCTAGACGGGGGGGGCACAGATACGCAGTATTTT
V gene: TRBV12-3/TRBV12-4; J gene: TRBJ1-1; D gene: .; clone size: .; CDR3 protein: CASSFGPYGGEDTEAFF; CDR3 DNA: TGTGCCAGCAGTTTTGGTCCATACGGGGGGGAGGACACTGAAGCTTTCTTT
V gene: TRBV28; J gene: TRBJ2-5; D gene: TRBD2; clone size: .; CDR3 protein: CASSPSGRLGRETQYF; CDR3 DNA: TGTGCCTCCAGCCCTAGCGGGAGGTTGGGGAGGGAGACCCAGTACTTC
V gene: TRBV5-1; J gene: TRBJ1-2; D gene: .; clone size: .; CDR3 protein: CASSVQGAGYTF; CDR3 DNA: TGCGCCAGCAGCGTTCAAGGGGCAGGATACACCTTC
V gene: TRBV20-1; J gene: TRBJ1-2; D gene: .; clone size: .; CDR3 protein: CSATRDYGYTF; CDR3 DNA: TGCAGTGCTACCAGGGACTATGGCTACACCTTC
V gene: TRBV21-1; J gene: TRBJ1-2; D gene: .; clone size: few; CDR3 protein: CASSAEETGTNYGYTF; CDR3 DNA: TGTGCCAGCAGCGCGGAGGAGACAGGAACTAACTATGGCTACACCTTC
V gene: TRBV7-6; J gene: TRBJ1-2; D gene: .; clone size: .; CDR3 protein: CASSLPREGPTGTQPNYGYTF; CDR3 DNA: TGTGCCAGCAGCTTACCCCGGGAAGGGCCGACCGGAACCCAACCTAACTATGGCTACACCTTC
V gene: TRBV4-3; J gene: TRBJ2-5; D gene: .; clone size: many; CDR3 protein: CASSQDSTPGGTQYF; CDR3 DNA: TGCGCCAGCAGCCAAGATTCGACACCGGGTGGGACCCAGTACTTC
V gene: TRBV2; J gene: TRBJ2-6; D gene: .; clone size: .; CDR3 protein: CASSAGLYSGANVLTF; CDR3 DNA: TGTGCCAGCAGTGCGGGACTGTACTCTGGGGCCAACGTCCTGACTTTC
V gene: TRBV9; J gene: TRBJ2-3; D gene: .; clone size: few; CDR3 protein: CASSEGDTITDTQYF; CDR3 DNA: TGTGCCAGCAGCGAGGGGGACACTATCACAGATACGCAGTATTTT
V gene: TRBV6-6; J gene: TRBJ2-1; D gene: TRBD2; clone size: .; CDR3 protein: CVSSYPLAGVWNNEQFF; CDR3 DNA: TGTGTCAGCAGTTACCCTCTAGCGGGAGTTTGGAACAATGAGCAGTTCTTC
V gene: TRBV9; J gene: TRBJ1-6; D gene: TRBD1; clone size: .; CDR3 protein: CASSPGQGLDNSPLHF; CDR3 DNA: TGTGCCAGCAGCCCAGGACAGGGTTTAGACAATTCACCCCTCCACTTT
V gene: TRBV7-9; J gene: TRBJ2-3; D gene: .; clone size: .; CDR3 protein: CASSPAGTDTDTQYF; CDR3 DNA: TGTGCCAGCAGCCCTGCAGGTACAGACACAGATACGCAGTATTTT
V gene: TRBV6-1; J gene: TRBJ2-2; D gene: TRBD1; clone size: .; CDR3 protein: CASRADRPTGELFF; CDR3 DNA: TGTGCCAGCAGAGCGGACAGGCCCACCGGGGAGCTGTTTTTT
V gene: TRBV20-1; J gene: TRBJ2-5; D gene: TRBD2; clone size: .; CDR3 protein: CSARPRLAGVLETQYF; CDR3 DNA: TGCAGTGCTAGACCCCGGCTAGCGGGAGTTTTGGAGACCCAGTACTTC
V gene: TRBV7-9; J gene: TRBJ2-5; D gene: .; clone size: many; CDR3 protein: CASSLISYQETQYF; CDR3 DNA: TGTGCCAGCAGCTTAATCTCGTACCAAGAGACCCAGTACTTC
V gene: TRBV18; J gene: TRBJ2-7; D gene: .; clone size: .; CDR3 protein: CASSPPGHEQYF; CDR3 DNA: TGTGCCAGCTCACCACCGGGCCACGAGCAGTACTTC
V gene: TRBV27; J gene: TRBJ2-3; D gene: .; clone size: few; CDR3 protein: CASSLFPGGGTDTQYF; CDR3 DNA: TGTGCCAGCAGTTTATTTCCGGGCGGAGGCACAGATACGCAGTATTTT
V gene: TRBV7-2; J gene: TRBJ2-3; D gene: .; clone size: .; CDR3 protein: CASSLGVRGADTQYF; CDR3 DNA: TGTGCCAGCAGCTTAGGGGTCAGGGGGGCAGATACGCAGTATTTT
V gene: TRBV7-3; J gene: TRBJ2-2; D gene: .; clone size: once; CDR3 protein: CASSSRADTGELFF; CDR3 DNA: TGTGCCAGCAGCTCCCGGGCGGACACCGGGGAGCTGTTTTTT
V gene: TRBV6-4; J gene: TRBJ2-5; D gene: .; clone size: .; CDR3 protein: CASSVTSQLLNEQYF; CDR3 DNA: TGTGCCAGCAGTGTAACATCCCAACTCCTTAATGAGCAGTACTTC
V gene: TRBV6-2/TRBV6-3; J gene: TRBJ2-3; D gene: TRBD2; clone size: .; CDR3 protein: CAGSYSTASGMRRSTDTQYF; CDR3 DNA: TGTGCCGGCAGTTACTCCACGGCTAGCGGGATGCGCCGAAGCACAGATACGCAGTATTTT
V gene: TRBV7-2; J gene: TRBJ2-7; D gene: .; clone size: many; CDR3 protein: CASSLWAELTYEQYF; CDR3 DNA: TGTGCCAGCAGCTTGTGGGCAGAACTTACCTACGAGCAGTACTTC
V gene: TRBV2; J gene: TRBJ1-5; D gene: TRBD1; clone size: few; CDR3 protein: CASSVGQVNQPQHF; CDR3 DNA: TGTGCCAGCAGTGTCGGACAGGTCAATCAGCCCCAGCATTTT
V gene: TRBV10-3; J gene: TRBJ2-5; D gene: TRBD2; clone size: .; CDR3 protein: CAISESTGLAEGETQYF; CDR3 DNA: TGTGCCATCAGTGAGTCGACGGGACTAGCGGAGGGAGAGACCCAGTACTTC
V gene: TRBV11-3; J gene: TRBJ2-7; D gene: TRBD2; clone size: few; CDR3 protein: CASSSTSGGINEQYF; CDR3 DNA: TGTGCCAGCAGCTCGACTAGCGGGGGGATCAACGAGCAGTACTTC
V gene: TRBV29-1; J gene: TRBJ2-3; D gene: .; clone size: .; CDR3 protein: CSAEFPLAGDTQYF; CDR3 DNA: TGCAGCGCCGAGTTCCCTCTAGCTGGAGATACGCAGTATTTT
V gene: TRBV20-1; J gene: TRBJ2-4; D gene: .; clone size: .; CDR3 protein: CSAPSARLKNIQYF; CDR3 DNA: TGCAGTGCCCCTTCGGCCAGGCTCAAAAACATTCAGTACTTC
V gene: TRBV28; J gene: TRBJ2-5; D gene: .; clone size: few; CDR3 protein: CASSFRLENQETQYF; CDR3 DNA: TGTGCCAGCAGTTTTAGACTAGAAAACCAAGAGACCCAGTACTTC